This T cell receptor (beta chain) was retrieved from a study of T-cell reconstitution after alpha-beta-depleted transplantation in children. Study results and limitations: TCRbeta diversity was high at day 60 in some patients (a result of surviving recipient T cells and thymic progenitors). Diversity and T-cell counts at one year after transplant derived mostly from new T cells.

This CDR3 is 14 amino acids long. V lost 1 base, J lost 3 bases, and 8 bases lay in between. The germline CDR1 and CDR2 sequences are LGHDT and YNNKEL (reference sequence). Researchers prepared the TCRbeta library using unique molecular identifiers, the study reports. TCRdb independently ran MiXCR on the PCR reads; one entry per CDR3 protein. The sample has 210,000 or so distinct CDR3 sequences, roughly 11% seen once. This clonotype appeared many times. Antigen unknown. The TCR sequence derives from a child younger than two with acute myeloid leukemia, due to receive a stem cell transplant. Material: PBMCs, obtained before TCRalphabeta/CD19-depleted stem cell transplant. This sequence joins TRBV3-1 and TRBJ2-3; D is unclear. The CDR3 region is CASSQASGTDTQYF. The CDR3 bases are TGTGCCAGCAGCCAAGCGTCGGGTACAGATACGCAGTATTTT.